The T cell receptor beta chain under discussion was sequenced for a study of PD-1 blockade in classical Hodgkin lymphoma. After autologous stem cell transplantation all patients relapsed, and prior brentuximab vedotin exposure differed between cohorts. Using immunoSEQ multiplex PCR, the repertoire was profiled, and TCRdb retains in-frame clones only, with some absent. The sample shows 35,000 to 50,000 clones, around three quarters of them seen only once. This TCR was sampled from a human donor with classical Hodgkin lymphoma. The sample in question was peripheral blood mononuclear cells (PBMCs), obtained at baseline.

Written as DNA, the CDR3 is TGCGCCAGCAGCTTTAGGACAGGGGGCCTGGAGACCCAGTACTTC. Protein product: CASSFRTGGLETQYF. The chain combines TRBV5-1 with TRBJ2-5, with 11 bases fitting TRBD1. V gave up 2 bases and J gave up 5 bases; unmatched junction bases: 5. The CDR3 covers 15 residues. The germline V gene encodes CDR1 SGHRS and CDR2 YFSETQ.